This TCR beta chain is from a study of STAT3 mutations in large granular lymphocyte leukemia. The study, taken as a whole, reports: In T-cell large granular lymphocyte leukemia, about half of patients showed multiple immunodominant subclonotypes.

TCRdb's table, derived via immunoSEQ multiplex PCR, lists solely in-frame clones and lacks some. The sample holds around 2,200 clones, less than 75% seen once. Germline V gene lookup returns CDR1 SQVTM and CDR2 ANQGSEA. The CDR3 sequence is 12 residues long. The ends were cut back, 1 base at V and 13 bases at J, with 17 bases in the middle. This clone has a single count. The antigen is undetermined. Sequencing was carried out using peripheral blood mononuclear cells. This chain connects TRBV29-1 to TRBJ2-7; TRBD2 might be the D (6 bases). The sequence came from a woman aged 45-60 years with T-cell large granular lymphocyte leukemia. Some clones in this sample may be carry-over from other donors' samples. The DNA of the CDR3 is TGCAGCGTTGAAGCCTCGGGACTTCAAATTTACTTC. Its protein product is CSVEASGLQIYF.